A single sample gave rise to the 10 T cell receptor beta chains below, sequenced in a study of T cell responses to AZD1222 COVID-19 vaccine. Some clones are missing from TCRdb's copy, which holds only in-frame ones; the method was immunoSEQ multiplex PCR. The profile shows 140,000 or so clones, 89% of them singletons. The input for sequencing was peripheral blood, taken 28 days after the second AZD1222 dose. The receptors shown here come from an adult who received the AZD1222 COVID-19 vaccine.

The V call is TRBV9, the J call TRBJ2-3; D is uncertain. Germline CDR1 and CDR2: SGDLS and YYNGEE. V was pared by 0 bases and J by 3 bases, with 14 bases between. The CDR3 has 16 amino acids. Written as DNA, the CDR3 is TGTGCCAGCAGCGTAGAGAGGAGCGTGAGAACAGATACGCAGTATTTT. It specifies CASSVERSVRTDTQYF.

The rearrangement uses TRBV28 and TRBJ1-5, with D possibly TRBD1 on 6 matching bases. Germline V gene lookup returns CDR1 MDHEN and CDR2 SYDVKM. V was cut by 2 bases and J by 4 bases, with 12 bases left in between. The CDR3 runs 15 residues. The CDR3 reads CASSLEGVANQPQHF. The CDR3 bases are TGTGCCAGCAGTTTAGAGGGGGTAGCAAATCAGCCCCAGCATTTT.

This clone was picked up one time. The V call is TRBV7-2, the J call TRBJ2-3, with D perhaps TRBD2 (5 bases). The V gene lost 1 base and the J gene lost 3 bases, with 8 bases spanning the gap. Germline lookup yields CDR1 SGHTA and CDR2 FQGNSA. The CDR3 has 14 residues. The CDR3 sequence is CASSLGTRTDTQYF. In nucleotides, the CDR3 is TGTGCCAGCAGCTTAGGGACTCGAACAGATACGCAGTATTTT.

The rearrangement joins TRBV15 to TRBJ1-4; 7 bases map to TRBD1. Germline V gene sequence: CDR1 LNHNV, CDR2 YYDKDF (reference sequence). J was trimmed by 4 bases and V by 0 bases; bases with no gene match: 5. The CDR3 length is 16 residues. The CDR3 region is CATSREGGRGNEKLFF. The CDR3 bases are TGTGCCACCAGCAGAGAAGGGGGCAGGGGTAATGAAAAACTGTTTTTT.

The rearrangement uses TRBV27 and TRBJ2-3; the match to TRBD2 covers 15 bases. J lost 3 bases, V lost 6 bases, and 13 bases had no gene match. Germline V gene sequence: CDR1 MNHEY, CDR2 SMNVEV (reference sequence). The CDR3 loop spans 19 amino acids. Here the CDR3 reads CASSYSRRTSGRGTDTQYF. CDR3 sequence (DNA): TGTGCCAGCAGCTATTCTAGGCGGACTAGCGGGAGGGGGACAGATACGCAGTATTTT.

This rearrangement joins TRBV4-1 to TRBJ2-7; a possible D gene is TRBD2 (5 bases). CDR1 and CDR2 (germline): MGHRA, YSYEKL. This CDR3 is 15 amino acids long. V was cut by 2 bases and J by 0 bases, with 11 bases left in between. The CDR3 DNA reads TGCGCCAGCAGCCAAAAGGACTTTTCCTCCTACGAGCAGTACTTC. Residues: CASSQKDFSSYEQYF.

The table lists this clone with a count of one. The chain employs TRBV4-3 and TRBJ2-1, with 12 bases identical to TRBD2. V shed 0 bases, J shed 0 bases, and the junction held 3 bases outside the gene matches. This CDR3 spans 18 amino acids. Germline CDR1 and CDR2: LGHNA and YSLEER. CDR3 residues: CASSQEVTSGSSYNEQFF. Written as DNA, the CDR3 is TGCGCCAGCAGCCAAGAAGTGACTAGCGGGAGCTCCTACAATGAGCAGTTCTTC.

The V and J genes are TRBV6-2 or TRBV6-3 and TRBJ2-7; the match to TRBD1 covers 7 bases. The V and J ends lost 5 bases and 3 bases, in that order; junction bases with no gene match: 7. CDR1 and CDR2 (germline): MNHEY, SVGEGT. The CDR3 contains 14 residues. CDR3 residues: CASSTWDSYYEQYF. As DNA, the CDR3 is TGTGCCAGCAGTACCTGGGACAGCTACTACGAGCAGTACTTC.

J is TRBJ2-5 and V is TRBV9; D perhaps matches TRBD1 (6 bases). The CDR3 runs 16 residues. The germline CDR1 and CDR2 sequences are SGDLS and YYNGEE. Trimming took 4 bases from V and 2 from J, leaving 18 bases between them. The CDR3 protein is CASSQPGHTRQETQYF. CDR3 coding DNA: TGTGCCAGCAGCCAGCCGGGACATACCAGGCAAGAGACCCAGTACTTC.

In DNA, the CDR3 is TGTGCCAGCAGCCAAGGCTACAGGGCGACAGATACGCAGTATTTT. Its protein product is CASSQGYRATDTQYF. The V gene is TRBV4-2, the J gene TRBJ2-3; D might be TRBD1 (6 bases). Trimming took off 1 base at V and 3 bases at J, with 11 bases between the two ends. Germline V lookup: CDR1 LGHNA, CDR2 YNFKEQ. The CDR3 sequence is 15 residues long.